The present TCR beta chain was sequenced within a study of blood T cell repertoires in COVID-19. Study-level information: Samples taken during acute and convalescent COVID-19 were collected in the United States, Italy and Spain. T cells, B-cell-depleted T cells, or PBMCs supplied cDNA or gDNA.

The CDR3 is made up of 14 amino acids. The trim removed 3 bases at V and 3 bases at J, leaving 0 bases unmatched. The germline gives CDR1 SGHRS, CDR2 YFSETQ. Original processing notes: Amplifying reference gene primers gave estimates of nucleated cell counts. The method was immunoSEQ multiplex PCR; TCRdb's version includes in-frame clones alone and lacks a portion of them. The DNA gave D and trimming, while V, J and clone size come from that table. The table shows some 130,000 clones, with about 76% occurring only once. The sample comprised peripheral blood. This TCR derives from an elderly man with acute or convalescent COVID-19. The V call is TRBV5-1, the J call TRBJ2-7; 13 positions match TRBD2. CDR3 nucleotides: TGCGCCAGCAGCTGGACTAGCGGGGGCTACGAGCAGTACTTC. It yields the protein CASSWTSGGYEQYF.